The entry that follows covers one T cell receptor (beta chain) sequence. Profiled with immunoSEQ multiplex PCR; TCRdb holds only in-frame clones, not every one. The sample shows about 730 clones, 45% to 55% of them seen only once. This sample is part of a study of tumour-infiltrating T cells in Burkitt lymphoma. Study at large: This cohort included all epidemiological subtypes of Burkitt lymphoma.

Germline V CDR1 and CDR2: SGDLS, YYNGEE. The CDR3 contains 15 residues. This clonotype was sampled from a human donor with Burkitt lymphoma. The sequencing input was tumor tissue. The rearrangement uses TRBV9 and TRBJ2-5; 8 bases are shared with TRBD1. The end of the DNA fits TRBJ2-7 better, so the J call may be wrong. Written as DNA, the CDR3 is TGTGCCAGCAGTACCGGGACAGGCATTCCCTACGAGCAGTACTTC. Amino acid sequence: CASSTGTGIPYEQYF.